This TCR beta chain came from a study of shared clonotypes between healthy human individuals. Study-wide results and caveats: Across a handful of donors, naive CD4 shared around 5%, naive CD8 3.5% to 4%, memory CD4 about 2.4%, memory CD8 around 0.42%. The represented genetic and exposure-history diversity was limited by the small number of donors.

The V end was cut by 5 bases, the J end by 4 bases, with 17 bases between. Germline values: CDR1 ENHRY, CDR2 SYGVKD. This CDR3 is 16 amino acids long. About this clone: The antigen remains undetermined.

This table comes from immunoSEQ multiplex PCR, and its TCRdb copy is limited to in-frame clones, with some not included. This table has more than 2 million clones, almost 96% appearing once. The receptor comes from a man in his late teens or twenties in good health. The sample comprised naive CD4+ T cells sorted from blood. The sample's subset: CD45RA+ positively selected. This chain links TRBV10-3 with TRBJ2-2; D may be TRBD1 (6 bases). DNA for the CDR3: TGTGCCATCAGTTCAAGAGGGGGATCGGGCACCGGGGAGCTGTTTTTT. Residues: CAISSRGGSGTGELFF.